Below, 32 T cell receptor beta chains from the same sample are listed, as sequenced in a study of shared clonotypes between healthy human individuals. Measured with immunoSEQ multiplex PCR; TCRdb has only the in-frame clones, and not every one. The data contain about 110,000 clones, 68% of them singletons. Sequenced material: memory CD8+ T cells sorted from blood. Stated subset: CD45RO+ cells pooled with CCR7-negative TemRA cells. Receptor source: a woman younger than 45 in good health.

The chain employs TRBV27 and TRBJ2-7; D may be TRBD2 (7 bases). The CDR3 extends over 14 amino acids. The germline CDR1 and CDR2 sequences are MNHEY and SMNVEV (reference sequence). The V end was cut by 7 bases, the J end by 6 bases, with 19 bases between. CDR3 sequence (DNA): TGTGCCAGCACAACTTTTGGGGGGGGGCGCGAGCAGTACTTC. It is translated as CASTTFGGGREQYF.

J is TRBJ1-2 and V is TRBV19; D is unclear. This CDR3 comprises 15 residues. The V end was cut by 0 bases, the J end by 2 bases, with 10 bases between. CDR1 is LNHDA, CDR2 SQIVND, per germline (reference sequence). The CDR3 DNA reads TGTGCCAGTAGTATAGATCCCCATAAGAACTATGGCTACACCTTC. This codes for CASSIDPHKNYGYTF.

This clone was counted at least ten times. CDR3 nucleotides: TGTGCCAGCAGTGAATATGTGGAGGGACGCGAGCAGTACTTC. Protein sequence: CASSEYVEGREQYF. The V and J genes are TRBV25-1 and TRBJ2-7; a possible D gene is TRBD2 (6 bases). The CDR3 is 14 residues long. Germline V CDR1 and CDR2: MGHDK, SYGVNS. V lost 0 bases to trimming and J lost 6 bases, with 12 bases between them.

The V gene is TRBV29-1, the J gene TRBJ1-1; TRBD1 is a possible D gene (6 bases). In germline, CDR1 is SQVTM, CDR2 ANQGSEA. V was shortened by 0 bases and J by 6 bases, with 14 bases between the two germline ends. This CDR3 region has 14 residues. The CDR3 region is CSVEDPDRLAEAFF. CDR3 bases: TGCAGCGTTGAAGATCCGGACAGATTGGCTGAAGCTTTCTTT.

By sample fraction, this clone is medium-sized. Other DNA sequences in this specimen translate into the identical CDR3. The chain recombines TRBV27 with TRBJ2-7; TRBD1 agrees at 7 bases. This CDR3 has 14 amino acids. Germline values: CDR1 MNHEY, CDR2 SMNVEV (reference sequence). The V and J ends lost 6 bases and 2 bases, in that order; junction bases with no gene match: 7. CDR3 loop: CASSLPGQTYEQYF. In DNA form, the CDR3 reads TGTGCCAGCAGCTTACCGGGACAGACCTACGAGCAGTACTTC.

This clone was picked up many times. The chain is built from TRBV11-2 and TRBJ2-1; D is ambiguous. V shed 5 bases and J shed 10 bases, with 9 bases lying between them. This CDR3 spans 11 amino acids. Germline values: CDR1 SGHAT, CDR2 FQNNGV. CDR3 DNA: TGTGCCAGCAGCCTCAACAGCGAGCAGTTCTTC. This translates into CASSLNSEQFF.

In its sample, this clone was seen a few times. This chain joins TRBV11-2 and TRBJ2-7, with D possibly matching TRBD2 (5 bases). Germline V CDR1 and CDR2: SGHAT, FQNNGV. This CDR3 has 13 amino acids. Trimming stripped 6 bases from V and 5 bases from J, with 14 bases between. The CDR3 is CASSRAGVNEQYF. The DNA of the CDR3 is TGTGCCAGCAGTCGCGCCGGGGTGAACGAGCAGTACTTC.

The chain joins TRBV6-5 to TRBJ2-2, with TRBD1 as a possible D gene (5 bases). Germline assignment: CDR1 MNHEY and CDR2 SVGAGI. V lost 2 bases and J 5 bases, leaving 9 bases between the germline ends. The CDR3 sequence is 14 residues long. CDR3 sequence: CASSYTTVTGELFF. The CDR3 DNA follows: TGTGCCAGCAGTTACACGACAGTAACCGGGGAGCTGTTTTTT.

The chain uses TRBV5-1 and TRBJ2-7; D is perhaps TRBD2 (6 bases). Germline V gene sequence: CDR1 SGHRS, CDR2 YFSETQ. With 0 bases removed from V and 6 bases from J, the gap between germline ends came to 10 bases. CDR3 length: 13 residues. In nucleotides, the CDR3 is TGCGCCAGCAGCTTGGCCGGGAGCTCCGAGCAGTACTTC. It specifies CASSLAGSSEQYF.

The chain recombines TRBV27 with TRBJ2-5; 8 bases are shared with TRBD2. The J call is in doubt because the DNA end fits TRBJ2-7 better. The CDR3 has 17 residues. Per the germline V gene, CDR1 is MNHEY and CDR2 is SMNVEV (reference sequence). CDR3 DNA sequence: TGTGCCAGCAGCCCGGGACTAGGCATACGTAGGTACCACGAGCAGTACTTC. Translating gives CASSPGLGIRRYHEQYF.

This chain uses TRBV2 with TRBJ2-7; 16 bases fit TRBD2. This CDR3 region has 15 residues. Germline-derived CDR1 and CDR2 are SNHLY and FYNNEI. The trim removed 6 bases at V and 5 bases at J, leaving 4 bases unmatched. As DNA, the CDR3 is TGTGCCAGCAGCGTTGGGACTAGCGGGAGGGACGAGCAGTACTTC. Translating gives CASSVGTSGRDEQYF.

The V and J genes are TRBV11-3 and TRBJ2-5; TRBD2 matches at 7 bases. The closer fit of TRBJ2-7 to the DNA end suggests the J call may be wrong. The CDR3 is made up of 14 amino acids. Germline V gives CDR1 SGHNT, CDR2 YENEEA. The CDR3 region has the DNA TGTGCCAGCAGCTTGGGAGGGGAGGACTACGAGCAGTACTTC. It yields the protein CASSLGGEDYEQYF.

CDR3 sequence: CATSSKGDGNEKLFF. CDR3 DNA sequence: TGTGCCACCAGCAGTAAAGGGGACGGTAATGAAAAACTGTTTTTT. The rearrangement links TRBV15 to TRBJ1-4; D perhaps matches TRBD1 (5 bases). The germline V gene has CDR1 LNHNV and CDR2 YYDKDF (reference sequence). The CDR3 is 15 amino acids. The V gene lost 3 bases and the J gene lost 4 bases, with 12 bases spanning the gap.

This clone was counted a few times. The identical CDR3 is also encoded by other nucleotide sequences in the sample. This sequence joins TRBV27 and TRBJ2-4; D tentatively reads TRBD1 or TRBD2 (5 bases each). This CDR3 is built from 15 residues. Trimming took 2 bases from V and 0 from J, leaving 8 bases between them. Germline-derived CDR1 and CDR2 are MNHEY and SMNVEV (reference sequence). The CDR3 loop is CASSLPGLAKNIQYF. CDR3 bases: TGTGCCAGCAGTTTACCGGGGCTAGCCAAAAACATTCAGTACTTC.

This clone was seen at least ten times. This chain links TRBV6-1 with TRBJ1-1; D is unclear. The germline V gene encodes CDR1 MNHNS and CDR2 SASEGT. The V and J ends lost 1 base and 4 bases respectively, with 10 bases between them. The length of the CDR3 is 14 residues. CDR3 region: CASSEGQEVTEAFF. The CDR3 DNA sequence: TGTGCCAGCAGTGAAGGACAAGAAGTCACTGAAGCTTTCTTT.

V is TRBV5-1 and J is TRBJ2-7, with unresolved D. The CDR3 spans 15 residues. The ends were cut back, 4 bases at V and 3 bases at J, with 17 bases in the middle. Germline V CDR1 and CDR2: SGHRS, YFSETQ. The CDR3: CASSPIRNHFYEQYF. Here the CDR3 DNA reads TGCGCCAGCAGCCCCATCCGGAATCACTTCTACGAGCAGTACTTC.

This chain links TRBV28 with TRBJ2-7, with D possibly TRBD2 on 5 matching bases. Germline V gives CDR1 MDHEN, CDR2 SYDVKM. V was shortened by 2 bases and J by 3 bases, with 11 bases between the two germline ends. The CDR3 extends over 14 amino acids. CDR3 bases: TGTGCCAGCAGTTTAAAGGACTTGTTCTACGAGCAGTACTTC. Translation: CASSLKDLFYEQYF. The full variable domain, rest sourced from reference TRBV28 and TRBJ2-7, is DVKVTQSSRYLVKRTGEKVFLECVQDMDHENMFWYRQDPGLGLRLIYFSYDVKMKEKGDIPEGYSVSREKKERFSLILESASTNQTSMYLCASSLKDLFYEQYFGPGTRLTVT.

The CDR3 reads CATRPILRTDTQYF. The CDR3 DNA follows: TGTGCCACTAGACCTATACTACGCACAGATACGCAGTATTTT. The chain uses TRBV19 and TRBJ2-3; no reliable D call. CDR1 is LNHDA and CDR2 is SQIVND in the germline V gene (reference sequence). The CDR3 runs to 14 residues. V shed 10 bases and J shed 1 base, with 15 bases lying between them.

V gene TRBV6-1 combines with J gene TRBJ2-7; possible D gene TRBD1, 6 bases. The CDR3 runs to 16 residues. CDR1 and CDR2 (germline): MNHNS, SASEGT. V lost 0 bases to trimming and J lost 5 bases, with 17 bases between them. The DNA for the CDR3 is TGTGCCAGCAGTGAAGCAAGGTTCAGGGGAATGCACGAGCAGTACTTC. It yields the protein CASSEARFRGMHEQYF.

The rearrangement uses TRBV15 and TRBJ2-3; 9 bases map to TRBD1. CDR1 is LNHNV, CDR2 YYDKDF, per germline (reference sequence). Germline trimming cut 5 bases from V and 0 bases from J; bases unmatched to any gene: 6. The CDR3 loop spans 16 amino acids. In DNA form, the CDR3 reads TGTGCCACCAGCGGGGGACAGGGCGAAAGCACAGATACGCAGTATTTT. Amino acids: CATSGGQGESTDTQYF.

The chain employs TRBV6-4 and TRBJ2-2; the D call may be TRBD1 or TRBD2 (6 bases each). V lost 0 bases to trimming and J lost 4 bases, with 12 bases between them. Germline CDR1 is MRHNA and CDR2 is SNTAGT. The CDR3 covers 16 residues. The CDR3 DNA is TGTGCCAGCAGTGACTCTGAGGGGGGTACCACCGGGGAGCTGTTTTTT. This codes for CASSDSEGGTTGELFF.

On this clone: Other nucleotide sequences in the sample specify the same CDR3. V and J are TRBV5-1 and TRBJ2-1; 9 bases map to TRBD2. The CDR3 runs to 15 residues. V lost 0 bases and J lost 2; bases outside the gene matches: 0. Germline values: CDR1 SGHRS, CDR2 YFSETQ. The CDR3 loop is CASSLASGAYNEQFF. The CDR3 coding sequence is TGCGCCAGCAGCTTGGCTAGCGGGGCCTACAATGAGCAGTTCTTC.

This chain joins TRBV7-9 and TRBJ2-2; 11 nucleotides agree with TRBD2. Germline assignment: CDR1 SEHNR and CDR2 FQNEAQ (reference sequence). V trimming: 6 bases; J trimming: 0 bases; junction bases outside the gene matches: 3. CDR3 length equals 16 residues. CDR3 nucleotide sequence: TGTGCCAGCAGAACGGGACTAGCGGCGAACACCGGGGAGCTGTTTTTT. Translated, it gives CASRTGLAANTGELFF.

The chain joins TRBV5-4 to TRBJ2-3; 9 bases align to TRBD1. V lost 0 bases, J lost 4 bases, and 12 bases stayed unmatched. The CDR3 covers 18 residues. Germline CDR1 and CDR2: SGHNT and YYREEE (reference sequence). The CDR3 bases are TGTGCCAGCAGCTTGGTTGAGGACAGGGGATTTTTATCAGATACGCAGTATTTT. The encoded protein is CASSLVEDRGFLSDTQYF. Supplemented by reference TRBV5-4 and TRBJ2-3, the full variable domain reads ETGVTQSPTHLIKTRGQQVTLRCSSQSGHNTVSWYQQALGQGPQFIFQYYREEENGRGNFPPRFSGLQFPNYSSELNVNALELDDSALYLCASSLVEDRGFLSDTQYFGPGTRLTVL.

The CDR3 bases are TGTGCCAGCACCACCTACTCGAACACCGGGGAGCTGTTTTTT. It translates to CASTTYSNTGELFF. The chain joins TRBV5-5 to TRBJ2-2; D ambiguous. Germline CDR1 reads SGHKS; CDR2 reads YYEKEE (reference sequence). The CDR3 extends over 14 amino acids. V gave up 6 bases and J gave up 0 bases, with 9 bases separating them.

The CDR3 here is CATSSPGARETQYF. CDR3 DNA sequence: TGTGCCACCAGTTCACCAGGGGCGCGAGAGACCCAGTACTTC. The V gene is TRBV15, the J gene TRBJ2-5; maybe TRBD1 (6 bases). Germline assignment: CDR1 LNHNV and CDR2 YYDKDF (reference sequence). CDR3 length: 14 residues. The V and J ends lost 6 bases and 4 bases respectively, with 15 bases between them.

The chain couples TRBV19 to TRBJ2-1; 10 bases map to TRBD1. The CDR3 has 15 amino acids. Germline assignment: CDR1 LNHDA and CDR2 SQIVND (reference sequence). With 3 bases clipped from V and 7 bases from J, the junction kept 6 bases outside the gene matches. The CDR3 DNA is TGTGCCAGTAGTATTTTTGGACAGGGGGGGAATGAGCAGTTCTTC. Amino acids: CASSIFGQGGNEQFF. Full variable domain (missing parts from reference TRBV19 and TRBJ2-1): DGGITQSPKYLFRKEGQNVTLSCEQNLNHDAMYWYRQDPGQGLRLIYYSQIVNDFQKGDIAEGYSVSREKKESFPLTVTSAQKNPTAFYLCASSIFGQGGNEQFFGPGTRLTVL.

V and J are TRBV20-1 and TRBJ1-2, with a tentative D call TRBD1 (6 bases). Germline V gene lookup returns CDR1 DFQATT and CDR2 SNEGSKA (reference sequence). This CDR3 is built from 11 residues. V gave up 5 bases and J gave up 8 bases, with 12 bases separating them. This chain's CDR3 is CSASQGRGYTF. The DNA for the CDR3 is TGCAGTGCTTCACAGGGAAGAGGCTACACCTTC.

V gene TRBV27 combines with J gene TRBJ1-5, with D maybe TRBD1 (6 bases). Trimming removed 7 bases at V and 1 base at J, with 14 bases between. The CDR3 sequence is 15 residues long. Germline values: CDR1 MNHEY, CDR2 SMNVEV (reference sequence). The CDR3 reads CASIRGGPSNQPQHF. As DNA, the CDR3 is TGTGCCAGCATCCGGGGGGGGCCCAGCAATCAGCCCCAGCATTTT.

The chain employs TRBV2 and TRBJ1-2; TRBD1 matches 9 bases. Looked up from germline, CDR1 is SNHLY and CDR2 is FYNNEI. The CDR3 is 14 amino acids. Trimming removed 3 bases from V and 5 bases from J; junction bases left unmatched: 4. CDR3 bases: TGTGCCAGCAGTGATTGGGACAGGGCTTATGGCTACACCTTC. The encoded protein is CASSDWDRAYGYTF.

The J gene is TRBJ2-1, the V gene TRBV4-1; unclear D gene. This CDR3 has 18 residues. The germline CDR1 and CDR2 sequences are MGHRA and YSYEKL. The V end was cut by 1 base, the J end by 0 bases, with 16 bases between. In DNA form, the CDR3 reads TGCGCCAGCAGCCAAGTCGGATTAGCCAAATACTCCTACAATGAGCAGTTCTTC. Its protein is CASSQVGLAKYSYNEQFF.

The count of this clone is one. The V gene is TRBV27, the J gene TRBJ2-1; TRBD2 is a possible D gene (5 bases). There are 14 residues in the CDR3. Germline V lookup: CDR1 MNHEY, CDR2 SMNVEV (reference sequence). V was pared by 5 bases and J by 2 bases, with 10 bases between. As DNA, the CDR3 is TGTGCCAGCAGTCCTAAAGCGGCCTACAATGAGCAGTTCTTC. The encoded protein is CASSPKAAYNEQFF.